This T cell receptor (beta chain) was obtained from a study of shared clonotypes between healthy human individuals. Study-level results: A limitation of the genetic and exposure-history diversity represented arose from few donors. Non-shared clonotypes displayed generation probabilities falling below those of clonotypes present in all four donors.

Germline assignment: CDR1 SGHAT and CDR2 FQNNGV. The CDR3 is made up of 16 amino acids. The V end was cut by 5 bases, the J end by 5 bases, with 16 bases between. Libraries were prepared by immunoSEQ multiplex PCR; TCRdb keeps only in-frame clonotypes and omits some of them. The table has some 1.5 million clones, around 97% seen once. A note on this clone: Its antigen is still unknown.

The chain has TRBV11-2 and TRBJ2-6; D unresolved. The origin of this receptor is a man aged 25-40 years in good health. The sequenced sample consisted of naive CD4+ T cells sorted from blood. Subset defined: CD45RA+ positively selected. CDR3 sequence: CASSDLQQSRANVLTF. Here the CDR3 DNA reads TGTGCCAGCAGCGATTTGCAACAAAGTCGGGCCAACGTCCTGACTTTC.